This TCR beta chain was captured in a study of shared clonotypes between healthy human individuals. Overall study: The study drew on a couple of women and a few men aged 18 to 49 as donors. Regarding the study as a whole: Compared with memory subsets, naive subsets generally had larger estimated richness. Across a few donors, naive CD4 shared roughly 5%, naive CD8 around 3.5%, memory CD4 2% to 2.5%, memory CD8 0.35% to 0.5%.

Naivety among CD8 cells was defined by CD45RO negativity and positive CCR7 selection, thereby excluding terminally differentiated effector memory CD45RA+ cells. Healthy HIV-negative adults without recent acute infections or vaccinations served as donors. In germline, CDR1 is LGHNA, CDR2 YSLEER. Trimming took 0 bases from V and 1 from J, leaving 9 bases between them. CDR3 size: 15 residues. Produced via immunoSEQ multiplex PCR; TCRdb's table is partial and in-frame only. This table has some 2.1 million clones, 93% appearing once. Concerning this clone itself: Its matching antigen is unknown.

The chain joins TRBV4-3 to TRBJ2-5, with D unclear. The source of this sequence is a man younger than 30 in good health. Some clones in this sample may be carry-over from other donors' samples. Sequenced material: naive CD8+ T cells from PBMCs. The CDR3 DNA reads TGCGCCAGCAGCCAAGATCGGGCTAGCCAAGAGACCCAGTACTTC. Its translation: CASSQDRASQETQYF.